This T cell receptor beta chain was profiled in a study of T cells in Graves' hyperthyroidism and ophthalmopathy. Concerning this clonotype: A much larger clone differs from this one at a single base, so this may be a read error.

RNA transcripts served as the template for amplifying TCR beta CDR3 regions. The primer set for the first-round RT-PCR of the TCR CDR3 was HTBI. A single record per CDR3 protein comes from TCRdb applying MiXCR to the multiplex PCR reads. The sample contains hundreds of thousands of distinct CDR3 sequences, roughly 13% of which appear only once. Germline-derived CDR1 and CDR2 are MDHEN and SYDVKM. The CDR3 totals 13 residues. V and J are TRBV28 and TRBJ2-7; no clear D gene. This clonotype was obtained from a woman aged 40 to 50 with Graves' ophthalmopathy. Sequencing was performed on blood. CDR3 sequence reads: CVSSLWFGDEQYF. The CDR3 nucleotides read TGTGTCAGCAGTTTATGGTTTGGGGACGAGCAGTACTTC.